The 14 T cell receptor beta chains listed next were all sequenced from one sample in a study of cytomegalovirus exposure and HLA in healthy donors. PCR involved 60 Vbeta and 13 Jbeta primers. Data came from immunoSEQ multiplex PCR; TCRdb stores just in-frame clones and leaves some out. In the table there are 110,000 or so clones, 74% of which are singletons. What was sequenced was PBMCs. The receptors derive from a woman between 40 and 55 years old in good health and CMV-seropositive.

This clone was detected a few times. V usage is TRBV5-1 and J usage is TRBJ1-1; 8 nucleotides line up with TRBD1. Looked up from germline, CDR1 is SGHRS and CDR2 is YFSETQ. The V segment lost 7 bases and the J segment 1 base; nucleotides outside the gene matches: 6. The CDR3 has 14 residues. The CDR3 is CASGRTGRNTEAFF. CDR3 DNA: TGCGCCAGCGGTAGGACAGGGCGGAACACTGAAGCTTTCTTT.

V and J are TRBV29-1 and TRBJ2-1; the D gene is possibly TRBD2 (5 bases). The CDR3 has 14 residues. In germline, CDR1 is SQVTM, CDR2 ANQGSEA. The V end was cut by 6 bases, the J end by 1 base, with 13 bases between. This CDR3 is CSVESGGSYNEQFF. CDR3 in DNA: TGCAGCGTCGAGAGCGGCGGATCCTACAATGAGCAGTTCTTC.

The table lists this clone with a few counts. This chain uses TRBV6-1 with TRBJ1-6; 7 bases align to TRBD1. J lost 13 bases, V lost 8 bases, and 11 bases had no gene match. The CDR3 runs 13 residues. From germline, CDR1 is MNHNS and CDR2 SASEGT. This CDR3 reads CASLDRDPRPLHF. Written as DNA, the CDR3 is TGTGCCAGCCTTGACAGGGACCCTCGGCCCCTCCACTTT.

The J gene is TRBJ1-1, the V gene TRBV5-1; TRBD1 agrees at 9 bases. CDR1 is SGHRS, CDR2 YFSETQ, per germline. This CDR3 is 13 amino acids long. The V and J ends lost 6 bases and 5 bases, in that order; junction bases with no gene match: 5. The CDR3 sequence: CASNRDRDTEAFF. The CDR3 DNA follows: TGCGCCAGCAACCGGGACAGGGATACTGAAGCTTTCTTT.

This clone came up once. V usage is TRBV18 and J usage is TRBJ1-4; 7 bases are a match to TRBD1. There are 13 residues in the CDR3. The J segment lost 6 bases and the V segment lost 2 bases, leaving 0 bases of the junction unmatched. The V gene's germline CDR1 is KGHSH and CDR2 LQKENI. The CDR3 protein is CASSPDRDEKLFF. The CDR3 DNA is TGTGCCAGCTCACCAGACAGGGATGAAAAACTGTTTTTT.

V is TRBV27 and J is TRBJ1-5; TRBD1 agrees at 7 bases. This CDR3 has 18 residues. The junction had 14 bases not matched to a gene; V was cut back by 6 bases and J by 0 bases. Germline V gene data show CDR1 as MNHEY and CDR2 as SMNVEV (reference sequence). CDR3 sequence (DNA): TGTGCCAGCAGACCTTTGGGACAGATCTATAATAGCAATCAGCCCCAGCATTTT. Its protein product is CASRPLGQIYNSNQPQHF.

This clone was seen only a few times. This chain links TRBV7-2 with TRBJ1-6, with D perhaps matching TRBD1 (5 bases). V was pared by 5 bases and J by 2 bases, with 19 bases between. The CDR3 loop spans 18 amino acids. The germline V gene has CDR1 SGHTA and CDR2 FQGNSA. CDR3 loop: CASSRWGRAETYNSPLHF. CDR3 in DNA: TGTGCCAGCAGCCGATGGGGCAGGGCGGAAACCTATAATTCACCCCTCCACTTT.

The chain joins TRBV15 to TRBJ1-3, with D possibly being TRBD1 (6 bases). Trimming stripped 0 bases from V and 2 bases from J, with 11 bases between. CDR1 is LNHNV and CDR2 is YYDKDF in the germline V gene (reference sequence). CDR3 length equals 16 residues. The CDR3 DNA reads as TGTGCCACCAGCAGAGATTACAGGGTCGCTGGAAACACCATATATTTT. Translation: CATSRDYRVAGNTIYF.

The V call is TRBV2, the J call TRBJ1-5; TRBD1 matches 7 bases. The V gene end was trimmed by 5 bases and the J gene end by 0 bases; junction bases not matched to a gene: 4. The CDR3 loop spans 15 amino acids. Per germline, CDR1 SNHLY and CDR2 FYNNEI. Here the CDR3 DNA reads TGTGCCAGCAGTCCCCGACAGGGTAGCAATCAGCCCCAGCATTTT. It yields the protein CASSPRQGSNQPQHF.

The chain has TRBV20-1 and TRBJ2-1, with 9 bases lining up with TRBD1. Germline V gene data show CDR1 as DFQATT and CDR2 as SNEGSKA (reference sequence). V was pared by 0 bases and J by 12 bases, with 0 bases of the junction left unmatched. The CDR3 sequence is 11 residues long. The CDR3 is CSAREDRGQFF. CDR3 nucleotides: TGCAGTGCTAGAGAGGACAGGGGGCAGTTCTTC.

In this sample, this clone turned up a few times. The chain employs TRBV29-1 and TRBJ2-7; no definite D call. The CDR3 has 11 residues. The germline CDR1 and CDR2 sequences are SQVTM and ANQGSEA. Trimming left V 8 bases short and J 0 bases short, with 8 bases between. CDR3 sequence: CSTRSSYEQYF. CDR3 in DNA: TGCAGCACGAGGAGCTCCTACGAGCAGTACTTC.

The rearrangement links TRBV4-3 to TRBJ2-1; TRBD2 aligns across 14 bases. Per germline, CDR1 LGHNA and CDR2 YSLEER. The V and J ends lost 0 bases and 1 base, in that order; junction bases with no gene match: 8. CDR3 length equals 20 residues. Written as DNA, the CDR3 is TGCGCCAGCAGCCAAGACGGACTAGCGGGGGGCTACAGTTCCTACAATGAGCAGTTCTTC. It yields the protein CASSQDGLAGGYSSYNEQFF.

The chain links TRBV7-8 to TRBJ2-1; TRBD2 matches at 11 bases. The V gene's germline CDR1 is SGHVS and CDR2 FQNEAQ. V was pared by 5 bases and J by 4 bases, with 7 bases of the junction left unmatched. The CDR3 consists of 16 residues. The DNA for the CDR3 is TGTGCCAGCAGCCTAGAGGGACTAGCGGAATACAATGAGCAGTTCTTC. Amino acid sequence: CASSLEGLAEYNEQFF.

A word on this clone: An end of the junction does not agree with germline; a read error may underlie this. This chain uses TRBV7-9 with TRBJ1-2; D unresolved. This CDR3 spans 12 amino acids. Looked up from germline, CDR1 is SEHNR and CDR2 is FQNEAQ (reference sequence). The CDR3 here is CSSSSSRSGYTF. The CDR3 bases are TGTTCCAGCAGCTCCAGCCGGAGTGGCTACACCTTC. The full variable domain, rest sourced from reference TRBV7-9 and TRBJ1-2, is DTGVSQNPRHKITKRGQNVTFRCDPISEHNRLYWYRQTLGQGPEFLTYFQNEAQLEKSRLLSDRFSAERPKGSFSTLEIQRTEQGDSAMYLCSSSSSRSGYTFGSGTRLTVV.